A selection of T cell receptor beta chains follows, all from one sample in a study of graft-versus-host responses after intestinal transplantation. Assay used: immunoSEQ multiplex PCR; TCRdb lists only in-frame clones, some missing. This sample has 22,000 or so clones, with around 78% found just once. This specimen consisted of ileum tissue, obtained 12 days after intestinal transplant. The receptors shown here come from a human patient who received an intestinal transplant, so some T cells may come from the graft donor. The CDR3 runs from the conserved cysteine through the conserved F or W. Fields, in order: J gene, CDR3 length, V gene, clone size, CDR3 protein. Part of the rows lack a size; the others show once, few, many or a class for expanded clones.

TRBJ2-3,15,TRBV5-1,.,CASSRTSGSQDTQYF
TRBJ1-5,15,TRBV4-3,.,CASSRLRGSNQPQHF
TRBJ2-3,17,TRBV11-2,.,CASSLMLAGSSTDTQYF
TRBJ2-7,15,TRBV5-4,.,CASSLFGGGAAEQYF
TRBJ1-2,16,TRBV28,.,CASSLSQGITRYGYTF
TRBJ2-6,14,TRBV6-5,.,CASSLYAGANVLTF
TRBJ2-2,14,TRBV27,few,CASSLSSYSGELFF
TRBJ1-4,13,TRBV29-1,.,CSVEGHQNEKLFF
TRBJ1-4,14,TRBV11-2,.,CASSFEGLNEKLFF
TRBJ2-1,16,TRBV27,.,CASSPLAGVSYNEQFF
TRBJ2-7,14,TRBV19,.,CASRSDRISYEQYF
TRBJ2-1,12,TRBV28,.,CASGEEYNEQFF
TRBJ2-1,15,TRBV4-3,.,CASSQVASGTGGQFF
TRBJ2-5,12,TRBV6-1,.,CASSNPRETQYF
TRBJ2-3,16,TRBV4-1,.,CTSSQDPQWGTDTQYF
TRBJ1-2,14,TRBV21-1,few,CASSTLDSDYGYTF
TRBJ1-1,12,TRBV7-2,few,CASSLTGQEAFF
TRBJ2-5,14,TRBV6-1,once,CASSSGTGGIDLYF
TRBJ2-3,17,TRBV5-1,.,CASSLELAGAGTDTQYF
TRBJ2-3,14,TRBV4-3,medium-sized,CASIGPEGPDTQYF
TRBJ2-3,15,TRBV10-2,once,CASSPRGLGTDTQYF
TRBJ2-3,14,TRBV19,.,CASNLAGDTDTQYF
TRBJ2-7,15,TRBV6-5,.,CASSYGTGPWTEQYF
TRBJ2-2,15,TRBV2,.,CASSVEETNTGELFF
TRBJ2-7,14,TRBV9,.,CASSASGEVYEQYF
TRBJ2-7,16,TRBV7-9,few,CASSLEGLAGVGEQYF
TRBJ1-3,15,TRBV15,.,CATSREALSGNTIYF
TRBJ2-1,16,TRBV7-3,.,CASSSRSGGGYNEQFF
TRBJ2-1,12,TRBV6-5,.,CASRTGFDEQFF
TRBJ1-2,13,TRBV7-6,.,CASSPTGSYGYTF
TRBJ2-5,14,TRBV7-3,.,CASSPGTAGETQYF
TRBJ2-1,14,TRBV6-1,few,CASSEGPAGGEQFF